Presented here are 26 T cell receptor beta chains from one specimen sequenced in a study of blood T cell repertoires in COVID-19. The protocol was immunoSEQ multiplex PCR, while the TCRdb copy is restricted to in-frame clones and leaves out a portion. The table has about 250,000 clones, just over 85% seen once. The sequenced sample consisted of PBMCs or T cells enriched from blood (not recorded which). These receptors came from a man between 18 and 35 years old who had recovered from COVID-19.

DNA of the CDR3: TGTGCCAGCATCGGACTGACTTTGAACACTGAAGCTTTCTTT. Residues: CASIGLTLNTEAFF. This chain links TRBV27 with TRBJ1-1; no firm D call. CDR1 MNHEY and CDR2 SMNVEV come from the germline V gene (reference sequence). The CDR3 length is 14 residues. The ends were cut back, 7 bases at V and 0 bases at J, with 12 bases in the middle.

The V call is TRBV5-1, the J call TRBJ2-2; maybe TRBD1 (6 bases). The length of the CDR3 is 14 residues. CDR1 and CDR2 from the germline V gene are SGHRS and YFSETQ. V was shortened by 4 bases and J by 4 bases, with 11 bases between the two germline ends. The CDR3 sequence: CASSDRIGTGELFF. The CDR3 nucleotides are TGCGCCAGCAGCGACAGGATTGGCACCGGGGAGCTGTTTTTT.

The V gene is TRBV7-2, the J gene TRBJ2-3; 8 bases map to TRBD1. Germline trimming cut 5 bases from V and 3 bases from J; bases unmatched to any gene: 4. This CDR3 is built from 14 residues. Germline values: CDR1 SGHTA, CDR2 FQGNSA. The CDR3 DNA is TGTGCCAGCAGCGGACAGGGTATGACAGATACGCAGTATTTT. It is translated as CASSGQGMTDTQYF.

The genes are TRBV5-1 and TRBJ2-7, with a possible D match to TRBD2 (5 bases). Trimming left V 0 bases short and J 4 bases short, with 14 bases between. CDR1 and CDR2 from the germline V gene are SGHRS and YFSETQ. CDR3 size: 15 residues. The CDR3 is CASSLGVPRGYEQYF. The CDR3 DNA sequence: TGCGCCAGCAGCTTGGGGGTGCCCCGCGGGTACGAGCAGTACTTC. The entire variable domain, with the rest obtained from reference TRBV5-1 and TRBJ2-7, is as follows: KAGVTQTPRYLIKTRGQQVTLSCSPISGHRSVSWYQQTPGQGLQFLFEYFSETQRNKGNFPGRFSGRQFSNSRSEMNVSTLELGDSALYLCASSLGVPRGYEQYFGPGTRLTVT.

This clone was counted a few times. The chain has TRBV2 and TRBJ1-5, with D possibly TRBD1 on 5 matching bases. Germline V gene data show CDR1 as SNHLY and CDR2 as FYNNEI. This CDR3 is built from 15 residues. V lost 8 bases, J lost 1 base, and 15 bases lay in between. This CDR3 is CASRGGDGSNQPQHF. The CDR3 DNA is TGTGCCAGCCGGGGAGGGGACGGCAGCAATCAGCCCCAGCATTTT.

J is TRBJ1-6 and V is TRBV28, with D possibly being TRBD1 (6 bases). The CDR3 sequence is 17 residues long. Germline V gene data show CDR1 as MDHEN and CDR2 as SYDVKM. With 5 bases removed from V and 6 bases from J, the gap between germline ends came to 20 bases. In nucleotides, the CDR3 is TGTGCCAGCAGTCCGCCCGAACAGGGTTCGGGTAATTCACCCCTCCACTTT. This gives the protein CASSPPEQGSGNSPLHF.

This clone was detected once. V is TRBV7-3 and J is TRBJ2-3; 8 bases match TRBD2. Trimming took 2 bases from V and 1 from J; bases not matched to a gene: 8. The germline gives CDR1 SGHTA, CDR2 FQGTGA. This CDR3 is built from 17 residues. The DNA of the CDR3 is TGTGCCAGCAGCTTATTACGGCGGGAGGTGGGCACAGATACGCAGTATTTT. This encodes CASSLLRREVGTDTQYF.

The V call is TRBV7-9, the J call TRBJ2-7; 8 bases are a match to TRBD1. Per the germline V gene, CDR1 is SEHNR and CDR2 is FQNEAQ (reference sequence). The CDR3 is 14 residues long. V lost 4 bases and J lost 6; bases outside the gene matches: 8. The CDR3: CASSYGQGGREQYF. CDR3 coding DNA: TGTGCCAGCAGCTACGGACAGGGAGGACGCGAGCAGTACTTC.

This sequence joins TRBV19 and TRBJ2-1; TRBD2 is a possible D gene (6 bases). Germline V gene lookup returns CDR1 LNHDA and CDR2 SQIVND (reference sequence). V was pared by 8 bases and J by 1 base, with 12 bases between. This CDR3 has 14 amino acids. CDR3 loop: CASRGGPSYNEQFF. The CDR3 nucleotides are TGTGCCAGTCGAGGAGGGCCATCCTACAATGAGCAGTTCTTC.

The chain combines TRBV4-2 with TRBJ2-5, with 7 bases matching TRBD2. This CDR3 is 14 amino acids long. Germline CDR1 LGHNA, CDR2 YNFKEQ. V lost 2 bases and J lost 2; bases outside the gene matches: 2. The CDR3, as DNA: TGTGCCAGCAGCCAAAGTAGCGGGCAAGAGACCCAGTACTTC. Translating gives CASSQSSGQETQYF.

V gene TRBV6-5 combines with J gene TRBJ1-1; 8 positions agree with TRBD1. The J segment lost 3 bases and the V segment lost 6 bases, leaving 6 bases of the junction unmatched. CDR1 and CDR2 (germline): MNHEY, SVGAGI. The CDR3 totals 14 residues. The CDR3 DNA sequence: TGTGCCAGCAGAACAGGGGGGTCCTACACTGAAGCTTTCTTT. Its translation: CASRTGGSYTEAFF.

The V call is TRBV2, the J call TRBJ1-2; TRBD1 agrees at 9 bases. The V gene's germline CDR1 is SNHLY and CDR2 FYNNEI. The junction had 7 bases not matched to a gene; V was cut back by 5 bases and J by 3 bases. There are 15 residues in the CDR3. The CDR3 coding sequence is TGTGCCAGCAGTACCACAGGGGGCGTCGACTATGGCTACACCTTC. This encodes CASSTTGGVDYGYTF.

This chain links TRBV25-1 with TRBJ1-2; 7 bases align to TRBD1. CDR3 length: 15 amino acids. The junction had 11 bases not matched to a gene; V was cut back by 2 bases and J by 8 bases. Germline V CDR1 and CDR2: MGHDK, SYGVNS. For the CDR3, the DNA is TGTGCCAGCAGTGAAGCAACAGGGGAGCGCGGGGGCTACACCTTC. This codes for CASSEATGERGGYTF.

The V and J genes are TRBV7-9 and TRBJ1-2; 7 bases align to TRBD1. This CDR3 spans 12 amino acids. The germline CDR1 and CDR2 sequences are SEHNR and FQNEAQ (reference sequence). J gave up 8 bases and V 3 bases, and 3 bases lay outside the gene matches. In DNA, the CDR3 is TGTGCCAGCAGCTTGGACAGGAGGGGCTACACCTTC. It specifies CASSLDRRGYTF.

The chain joins TRBV7-8 to TRBJ1-1; 7 bases match TRBD1. Germline CDR1 SGHVS, CDR2 FQNEAQ. The V and J ends lost 5 bases and 5 bases, in that order; junction bases with no gene match: 11. CDR3 length: 15 residues. This CDR3 reads CASSVVRGRWTEAFF. DNA of the CDR3: TGTGCCAGCAGCGTTGTAAGGGGGCGATGGACTGAAGCTTTCTTT.

V gene TRBV5-1 combines with J gene TRBJ2-7, with D hard to call. Germline V gene data show CDR1 as SGHRS and CDR2 as YFSETQ. CDR3 length: 14 amino acids. Trimming took off 0 bases at V and 2 bases at J, with 9 bases between the two ends. The DNA for the CDR3 is TGCGCCAGCAGCTTGGATAACAGTCCCTACGAGCAGTACTTC. This sequence encodes CASSLDNSPYEQYF.

For the CDR3, the DNA is TGTGCCAGCAGTTTATCTACTCTAGCGGGAGTTAGGCCCTTCGGCAATGAGCAGTTCTTC. This codes for CASSLSTLAGVRPFGNEQFF. This chain links TRBV28 with TRBJ2-1; TRBD2 matches at 10 bases. Germline V gives CDR1 MDHEN, CDR2 SYDVKM. The CDR3 sequence is 20 residues long. J was trimmed by 6 bases and V by 1 base; bases with no gene match: 18.

This chain joins TRBV10-2 and TRBJ2-4; 7 bases are shared with TRBD1. V shed 6 bases, J shed 0 bases, and the junction held 5 bases outside the gene matches. The CDR3 runs to 15 residues. Germline lookup yields CDR1 WSHSY and CDR2 SAAADI. The CDR3 is CASSRDSLAKNIQYF. The CDR3 coding sequence is TGCGCCAGCAGCCGGGACAGCCTAGCCAAAAACATTCAGTACTTC.

V usage is TRBV6-1 and J usage is TRBJ2-2; 8 nucleotides align to TRBD2. V lost 2 bases to trimming and J lost 3 bases; unmatched junction nucleotides: 5. Germline CDR1 MNHNS, CDR2 SASEGT. This CDR3 region has 16 residues. CDR3 sequence reads: CASSETAGDDTGELFF. The CDR3 coding sequence is TGTGCCAGCAGTGAAACAGCGGGAGATGACACCGGGGAGCTGTTTTTT.

This chain links TRBV28 with TRBJ2-6; TRBD1 aligns across 8 bases. Germline V gene sequence: CDR1 MDHEN, CDR2 SYDVKM. V gave up 4 bases and J gave up 0 bases; unmatched junction bases: 8. This CDR3 spans 18 amino acids. CDR3 coding DNA: TGTGCCAGCAGTTCCCCTGGAGGACAGGGCTCTGGGGCCAACGTCCTGACTTTC. Encoded protein: CASSSPGGQGSGANVLTF.

The chain combines TRBV7-3 with TRBJ2-1, with D possibly matching TRBD2 (6 bases). CDR3 length: 16 residues. V was clipped by 5 bases and J by 6 bases, with 20 bases between them. The germline gives CDR1 SGHTA, CDR2 FQGTGA. The CDR3 coding sequence is TGTGCCAGCAGCCCAAGTGGGGCGGGGAAAAGCAATGAGCAGTTCTTC. Translating gives CASSPSGAGKSNEQFF. The whole variable domain, filled in from reference TRBV7-3 and TRBJ2-1, reads GAGVSQTPSNKVTEKGKYVELRCDPISGHTALYWYRQSLGQGPEFLIYFQGTGAADDSGLPNDRFFAVRPEGSVSTLKIQRTERGDSAVYLCASSPSGAGKSNEQFFGPGTRLTVL.

The V call is TRBV7-2, the J call TRBJ2-7, with a tentative D call TRBD1 (6 bases). Germline V lookup: CDR1 SGHTA, CDR2 FQGNSA. The CDR3 contains 15 residues. Trimming removed 2 bases from V and 5 bases from J, with 16 bases in between. Here the CDR3 reads CASSLRTATGDEQYF. The CDR3 nucleotides read TGTGCCAGCAGCTTACGGACAGCCACTGGGGACGAGCAGTACTTC.

The gene calls are TRBV4-1 and TRBJ1-1, with D maybe TRBD1 (6 bases). CDR1 MGHRA and CDR2 YSYEKL come from the germline V gene. CDR3 length: 17 amino acids. Trimming shortened V by 2 bases and J by 5 bases, and 21 bases separated the two germline ends. CDR3 sequence (DNA): TGCGCCAGCAGCCAACCTATGAAATCGGACAGCTTGACTGAAGCTTTCTTT. This sequence encodes CASSQPMKSDSLTEAFF.

In this sample, this clone turned up once. The rearrangement links TRBV19 to TRBJ1-2; D unresolved. The germline CDR1 and CDR2 sequences are LNHDA and SQIVND (reference sequence). Between the trimmed V and J ends, which lost 7 bases and 2 bases, there was a span of 8 bases. This CDR3 is built from 12 residues. The CDR3 loop is CASTAGNYGYTF. The CDR3 nucleotides read TGTGCCAGTACCGCGGGAAACTATGGCTACACCTTC.

The V and J genes are TRBV18 and TRBJ1-2; no clear D gene. The CDR3 has 13 amino acids. CDR1 is KGHSH, CDR2 LQKENI, per germline. V lost 2 bases, J lost 4 bases, and 8 bases lay in between. The CDR3 region has the DNA TGTGCCAGCTCACCAGAGGCGACCTATGGCTACACCTTC. Translation: CASSPEATYGYTF.

This clone has just a few counts. V is TRBV5-1 and J is TRBJ2-7, with 7 bases matching TRBD1. CDR1 is SGHRS and CDR2 is YFSETQ in the germline V gene. V shed 7 bases, J shed 4 bases, and the junction held 8 bases outside the gene matches. The CDR3 is made up of 13 amino acids. For the CDR3, the DNA is TGCGCCAGCCGACAGGGACCAATGTACGAGCAGTACTTC. Its translation: CASRQGPMYEQYF.